The rows below give T cell receptor beta chains drawn from one sample of a study of T cell responses to AZD1222 COVID-19 vaccine. Clones were sequenced by immunoSEQ multiplex PCR, and TCRdb holds only the in-frame ones, with some missing. The repertoire holds around 150,000 clones, with less than 95% as singletons. The input for sequencing was peripheral blood, taken on day 0 of AZD1222 vaccination. These receptors were collected from an adult in good health. The CDR3 runs from the conserved cysteine through the conserved F or W. The order of the fields is J gene, D gene, clone size, V gene, CDR3 DNA, CDR3 protein. A D gene is named only where the DNA matches it firmly. Expanded clones are given a class, and other clones once, few, many or no size at all.

j_gene: TRBJ1-4
d_gene: .
abundance: once
v_gene: TRBV3-1/TRBV3-2
CDR3nt: TGTGCCAGCAGCCAAGCTTGGGGGTCGGGCGGTGAAAAACTGTTTTTT
CDR3aa: CASSQAWGSGGEKLFF

j_gene: TRBJ2-1
d_gene: TRBD1
abundance: .
v_gene: TRBV7-2
CDR3nt: TGTGCCAGCACCCCGACAGGGTCTAATGAGCAGTTCTTC
CDR3aa: CASTPTGSNEQFF

j_gene: TRBJ1-5
d_gene: .
abundance: .
v_gene: TRBV7-6
CDR3nt: TGTGCCAGCAGCTCCACGGGCAATCAGCCCCAGCATTTT
CDR3aa: CASSSTGNQPQHF

j_gene: TRBJ1-5
d_gene: .
abundance: .
v_gene: TRBV5-6
CDR3nt: TGTGCCAGCAGCTTGGGCCCGACAGGATTTGGTGGTATCAATCAGCCCCAGCATTTT
CDR3aa: CASSLGPTGFGGINQPQHF

j_gene: TRBJ2-4
d_gene: .
abundance: .
v_gene: TRBV5-1
CDR3nt: TGCGCCAGCAGCTTGGACAGTTACATTCAGTACTTC
CDR3aa: CASSLDSYIQYF

j_gene: TRBJ2-1
d_gene: .
abundance: .
v_gene: TRBV4-3
CDR3nt: TGCGCCAGCAGCCAGGGGGATGCCAGGGCCCCCGGAGAGCAGTTCTTC
CDR3aa: CASSQGDARAPGEQFF

j_gene: TRBJ2-3
d_gene: TRBD2
abundance: .
v_gene: TRBV7-2
CDR3nt: TGTGCCAGCAGCTTAGTAGCGGGGGGGTATCGGAATACGCAGTATTTT
CDR3aa: CASSLVAGGYRNTQYF

j_gene: TRBJ1-2
d_gene: .
abundance: once
v_gene: TRBV28
CDR3nt: TGTGCCAGCAGTTTATTGACCTATGGCTACACCTTC
CDR3aa: CASSLLTYGYTF

j_gene: TRBJ1-4
d_gene: .
abundance: .
v_gene: TRBV6-6
CDR3nt: TGTGCCAGCAGTTTCCAGACAACTAATGAAAAACTGTTTTTT
CDR3aa: CASSFQTTNEKLFF

j_gene: TRBJ1-1
d_gene: .
abundance: .
v_gene: TRBV5-1
CDR3nt: TGCGCCAGCAGCCCTGGGTATTCCGCTGAAGCTTTCTTT
CDR3aa: CASSPGYSAEAFF

j_gene: TRBJ1-6
d_gene: TRBD1
abundance: .
v_gene: TRBV10-3
CDR3nt: TGTGCCATCAGTGAGTCTCCGGGACAGGTTTCTTTACCCCTCCACTTT
CDR3aa: CAISESPGQVSLPLHF

j_gene: TRBJ1-3
d_gene: .
abundance: .
v_gene: TRBV5-6
CDR3nt: TGTGCCAGCAGCGACGGGGGATCTGGAAACACCATATATTTT
CDR3aa: CASSDGGSGNTIYF

j_gene: TRBJ2-1
d_gene: TRBD2
abundance: .
v_gene: TRBV7-2
CDR3nt: TGTGCCAGCAGATTTACCGGGACTAGCGGGTTGGAGCAGTTCTTC
CDR3aa: CASRFTGTSGLEQFF

j_gene: TRBJ2-6
d_gene: .
abundance: .
v_gene: TRBV5-8
CDR3nt: TGTGCCAGCAACGAAGCCCCCTCTGGGGCCAACGTCCTGACTTTC
CDR3aa: CASNEAPSGANVLTF

j_gene: TRBJ1-6
d_gene: .
abundance: few
v_gene: TRBV6-2/TRBV6-3
CDR3nt: TGTGCCAGCAGTTACTCGACATCGGCACCCCTCCACTTT
CDR3aa: CASSYSTSAPLHF

j_gene: TRBJ2-3
d_gene: TRBD2
abundance: .
v_gene: TRBV11-1
CDR3nt: TGTGCCAGCAGCCTTCTAGCGGGAAGCACAGATACGCAGTATTTT
CDR3aa: CASSLLAGSTDTQYF

j_gene: TRBJ1-6
d_gene: .
abundance: once
v_gene: TRBV10-3
CDR3nt: TGTGCCACTCGAACAGGGAGCTCCTATAATTCACCCCTCCACTTT
CDR3aa: CATRTGSSYNSPLHF

j_gene: TRBJ2-1
d_gene: TRBD1
abundance: once
v_gene: TRBV3-1/TRBV3-2
CDR3nt: TGTGCCAGCAGCCATAAGGGACAGGGGGTCTACAATGAGCAGTTCTTC
CDR3aa: CASSHKGQGVYNEQFF

j_gene: TRBJ1-6
d_gene: .
abundance: .
v_gene: TRBV28
CDR3nt: TGTGCCAGCAGTTTAGACCAGATCTATAATTCACCCCTCCACTTT
CDR3aa: CASSLDQIYNSPLHF

j_gene: TRBJ1-3
d_gene: .
abundance: few
v_gene: TRBV5-6
CDR3nt: TGTGCCAGCAGCGACCGGGGGCATGGAAACACCATATATTTT
CDR3aa: CASSDRGHGNTIYF

j_gene: TRBJ2-1
d_gene: .
abundance: .
v_gene: TRBV6-5
CDR3nt: TGTGCCAGCGGTATGCGGTACAATGAGCAGTTCTTC
CDR3aa: CASGMRYNEQFF

j_gene: TRBJ2-5
d_gene: .
abundance: .
v_gene: TRBV6-6
CDR3nt: TGTGCCAGCAGTTACTCCTCTCCACAGGGAGGGGGCCAGTACTTC
CDR3aa: CASSYSSPQGGGQYF

j_gene: TRBJ2-2
d_gene: .
abundance: .
v_gene: TRBV27
CDR3nt: TGTGCCAGCAGGTCCCTCCGGAGGGAGCTGTTTTTT
CDR3aa: CASRSLRRELFF

j_gene: TRBJ1-1
d_gene: .
abundance: .
v_gene: TRBV15
CDR3nt: TGTGCCACCAGCAGAGACCGGGGGGCCACTGAAGCTTTCTTT
CDR3aa: CATSRDRGATEAFF

j_gene: TRBJ1-1
d_gene: TRBD1
abundance: .
v_gene: TRBV4-2
CDR3nt: TGTGCCAGCAGTCCAGGGGACAGGAGTGAAGCTTTCTTT
CDR3aa: CASSPGDRSEAFF

j_gene: TRBJ2-1
d_gene: TRBD2
abundance: .
v_gene: TRBV18
CDR3nt: TGTGCCAGCTCACTTTCCTTTGGGCAGGGGACGAGCGGGAGCTCCTACAATGAGCAGTTCTTC
CDR3aa: CASSLSFGQGTSGSSYNEQFF

j_gene: TRBJ2-1
d_gene: TRBD2
abundance: .
v_gene: TRBV9
CDR3nt: TGTGCCAGCAGCGGGACTAGCGGGGGGTATAAAATCTACAATGAGCAGTTCTTC
CDR3aa: CASSGTSGGYKIYNEQFF

j_gene: TRBJ1-6
d_gene: .
abundance: once
v_gene: TRBV30
CDR3nt: TGTGCCTGGGAGGACACACTTAATTCACCCCTCCACTTT
CDR3aa: CAWEDTLNSPLHF

j_gene: TRBJ2-5
d_gene: .
abundance: .
v_gene: TRBV27
CDR3nt: TGTGCCAGCAGTTTAAGTACCCCCGGAGCGAGATACCAAGAGACCCAGTACTTC
CDR3aa: CASSLSTPGARYQETQYF

j_gene: TRBJ2-2
d_gene: TRBD2
abundance: .
v_gene: TRBV6-6
CDR3nt: TGTGCCAGCACCCCCCCGGGACTAGCGGCCGGGGAGCTGTTTTTT
CDR3aa: CASTPPGLAAGELFF

j_gene: TRBJ2-5
d_gene: .
abundance: .
v_gene: TRBV19
CDR3nt: TGTGCCAGTAGTATTTCTGGGTCAGGGCTCCAAGAGACCCAGTACTTC
CDR3aa: CASSISGSGLQETQYF

j_gene: TRBJ2-5
d_gene: .
abundance: .
v_gene: TRBV7-8
CDR3nt: TGTGCCAGCGGATGGGAGACCCAGTACTTC
CDR3aa: CASGWETQYF

j_gene: TRBJ1-1
d_gene: .
abundance: once
v_gene: TRBV6-5
CDR3nt: TGTGCCAGCAGTTACTCGAACAGGGTGAACACTGAAGCTTTCTTT
CDR3aa: CASSYSNRVNTEAFF

j_gene: TRBJ1-4
d_gene: .
abundance: .
v_gene: TRBV7-9
CDR3nt: TGTGCCAGCAGCGGTTCTTCGCGGAGGGTATGGGAAAAACTGTTTTTT
CDR3aa: CASSGSSRRVWEKLFF

j_gene: TRBJ1-2
d_gene: .
abundance: .
v_gene: TRBV29-1
CDR3nt: TGCAGCGTTGTTGCGGGCTATGGCTACACCTTC
CDR3aa: CSVVAGYGYTF

j_gene: TRBJ2-3
d_gene: TRBD2
abundance: .
v_gene: TRBV7-8
CDR3nt: TGTGCCAGCAGCTTAGGGCGGGGGTTCACAGATACGCAGTATTTT
CDR3aa: CASSLGRGFTDTQYF

j_gene: TRBJ1-2
d_gene: .
abundance: .
v_gene: TRBV11-2
CDR3nt: TGTGCCAGCAGCCAGATATCGTACCAGGGAAACTATGGCTACACCTTC
CDR3aa: CASSQISYQGNYGYTF

j_gene: TRBJ1-1
d_gene: TRBD1
abundance: .
v_gene: TRBV5-6
CDR3nt: TGTGCCAGCAGCGCGAACAGGGGTAGGTGGAACACTGAAGCTTTCTTT
CDR3aa: CASSANRGRWNTEAFF

j_gene: TRBJ2-1
d_gene: TRBD2
abundance: .
v_gene: TRBV7-9
CDR3nt: TGTGCCAGCAGTAGCGGGGTCTACAATGAGCAGTTCTTC
CDR3aa: CASSSGVYNEQFF

j_gene: TRBJ1-5
d_gene: TRBD1
abundance: once
v_gene: TRBV7-2
CDR3nt: TGTGCCAGCAGCTTTACAGGGGCGGGGAGGCCCCAGCATTTT
CDR3aa: CASSFTGAGRPQHF

j_gene: TRBJ1-4
d_gene: TRBD1
abundance: .
v_gene: TRBV7-9
CDR3nt: TGTGCCAGCAGCGTCGACAGGGTTCGGAAATACGAAAAACTGTTTTTT
CDR3aa: CASSVDRVRKYEKLFF

j_gene: TRBJ1-5
d_gene: .
abundance: once
v_gene: TRBV28
CDR3nt: TGTGCCAGCAGTTTGGTAGGTCAGCCCCAGCATTTT
CDR3aa: CASSLVGQPQHF

j_gene: TRBJ1-4
d_gene: .
abundance: .
v_gene: TRBV7-8
CDR3nt: TGTGCCAGCAGTTTAGGCGAGGGGGAAAGTGAAAAACTGTTTTTT
CDR3aa: CASSLGEGESEKLFF

j_gene: TRBJ1-5
d_gene: .
abundance: .
v_gene: TRBV7-9
CDR3nt: TGTGCCAGCAGTCCAGGGGTGCAGCCCCAGCATTTT
CDR3aa: CASSPGVQPQHF

j_gene: TRBJ1-2
d_gene: .
abundance: .
v_gene: TRBV29-1
CDR3nt: TGCAGCGTTCTAGTGCTCTATGGCTACACCTTC
CDR3aa: CSVLVLYGYTF

j_gene: TRBJ2-6
d_gene: .
abundance: once
v_gene: TRBV28
CDR3nt: TGTGCCAGCAGTCTAAGGCGCCCTGGGGCCAACGTCCTGACTTTC
CDR3aa: CASSLRRPGANVLTF

j_gene: TRBJ1-6
d_gene: TRBD1
abundance: .
v_gene: TRBV19
CDR3nt: TGTGCCAGTAGTCCCATCCCCGGGACAGGGGGGTCACCCCTCCACTTT
CDR3aa: CASSPIPGTGGSPLHF

j_gene: TRBJ2-5
d_gene: TRBD1
abundance: once
v_gene: TRBV5-1
CDR3nt: TGCGCCAGCAGCTTGGTCGGACAGGGGGACGAGACCCAGTACTTC
CDR3aa: CASSLVGQGDETQYF

j_gene: TRBJ2-1
d_gene: TRBD2
abundance: .
v_gene: TRBV2
CDR3nt: TGTGCAATCAGGGCTGAGCGGGACCACTACAATGAGCAGTTCTTC
CDR3aa: CAIRAERDHYNEQFF

j_gene: TRBJ1-4
d_gene: .
abundance: .
v_gene: TRBV6-4
CDR3nt: TGTGCCAGCAGTGACTCGGGGGGGCCAACTAATGAAAAACTGTTTTTT
CDR3aa: CASSDSGGPTNEKLFF

j_gene: TRBJ2-3
d_gene: TRBD2
abundance: .
v_gene: TRBV3-1/TRBV3-2
CDR3nt: TGTGCCAGCTCCCGGACTAGCGGGGGGGATCGCACAGATACGCAGTATTTT
CDR3aa: CASSRTSGGDRTDTQYF

j_gene: TRBJ2-2
d_gene: .
abundance: few
v_gene: TRBV5-1
CDR3nt: TGCGCCAGCAGTTGGCAGGGGAACACCGGGGAGCTGTTTTTT
CDR3aa: CASSWQGNTGELFF

j_gene: TRBJ1-1
d_gene: TRBD1
abundance: .
v_gene: TRBV15
CDR3nt: TGTGCCACCAGCAGCAGGGGGGGGAACACTGAAGCTTTCTTT
CDR3aa: CATSSRGGNTEAFF

j_gene: TRBJ1-1
d_gene: .
abundance: .
v_gene: TRBV29-1
CDR3nt: TGCAGCGTTTATCCCCCCCACGGGGTTCGAACTGAAGCTTTCTTT
CDR3aa: CSVYPPHGVRTEAFF

j_gene: TRBJ1-2
d_gene: TRBD1
abundance: .
v_gene: TRBV27
CDR3nt: TGTGCCAGCGGATGGGGGACTTTAGGACAGGGCAACTATGGCTACACCTTC
CDR3aa: CASGWGTLGQGNYGYTF

j_gene: TRBJ1-2
d_gene: .
abundance: once
v_gene: TRBV9
CDR3nt: TGTGCCAGCAGCAACATAAGACATGGCTACACCTTC
CDR3aa: CASSNIRHGYTF

j_gene: TRBJ2-5
d_gene: TRBD2
abundance: .
v_gene: TRBV10-1
CDR3nt: TGCGCCAGCAGTGAGTCGAGGAGCGGGGAGGGAGAGACCCAGTACTTC
CDR3aa: CASSESRSGEGETQYF